This T cell receptor (beta chain) was observed in a study of CD8 T cells in ankylosing spondylitis. Findings and limits, study-wide: Previous work reported some of these motif variants in the synovial fluid and blood of reactive arthritis.

MiXCR was run by TCRdb on the 5' RACE reads, yielding one entry per CDR3 protein. The table includes 200,000 or so distinct CDR3 sequences, around a sixth detected once. This clonotype was seen many times. Its cognate antigen is unknown. The TCR was taken from a male donor aged 10 to 35 with ankylosing spondylitis or in good health (not recorded which). The material sequenced was blood, either unsorted or a sorted T cell fraction (not recorded which).

DNA of the CDR3: TGCAGCGTCCCCATAAGCCAGATAGTCACAGATACGCAGTATTTT. It codes for CSVPISQIVTDTQYF. The V and J genes are TRBV29-1 and TRBJ2-3; no firm D call. The CDR3 sequence is 15 residues long. Germline CDR1 is SQVTM and CDR2 is ANQGSEA. V lost 6 bases and J lost 2, with 18 bases in between.